This note documents a single T cell receptor beta chain sequence. The record originates from a study of blood T cell repertoires in COVID-19. Study-wide background: Collection of acute and convalescent COVID-19 samples took place in the United States, Italy and Spain. The cDNA or gDNA used as material had been derived from T cells, B-cell-depleted T cells, or PBMCs.

In the original analysis: Amplifying reference gene primers gave estimates of nucleated cell counts. Using immunoSEQ multiplex PCR, the repertoire was profiled, and TCRdb retains in-frame clones only, with some absent. D and trimming come from the DNA, and the V and J calls and clone size come from that table. The data show 270,000 or so clones, with approximately 77% seen just once and around 2.9% held by the top ten. Germline trimming cut 5 bases from V and 3 bases from J; bases unmatched to any gene: 4. Germline V gene lookup returns CDR1 SGHDT and CDR2 YYEEEE. The CDR3 contains 15 residues. Sequenced: peripheral blood. This TCR derives from a woman younger than 30 with acute or convalescent COVID-19. V gene TRBV5-6 combines with J gene TRBJ2-1, with 11 bases matching TRBD1. The CDR3 reads CASRWGTGGYNEQFF. The CDR3 DNA reads TGTGCCAGCAGATGGGGGACAGGGGGCTACAATGAGCAGTTCTTC. Looking up the rest from reference TRBV5-6 and TRBJ2-1 gives the full variable domain: DAGVTQSPTHLIKTRGQQVTLRCSPKSGHDTVSWYQQALGQGPQFIFQYYEEEERQRGNFPDRFSGHQFPNYSSELNVNALLLGDSALYLCASRWGTGGYNEQFFGPGTRLTVL.